One sample yielded the 23 T cell receptor beta chains listed below, sequenced in a study of cytomegalovirus exposure and HLA in healthy donors. A multiplex PCR was run with 60 Vbeta primers and 13 Jbeta primers. TCRdb's table, derived via immunoSEQ multiplex PCR, lists solely in-frame clones and lacks some. The sample yields roughly 140,000 clones, about 79% seen once. Sequenced material: PBMCs. The receptors come from a male donor in good health and CMV-seronegative.

The chain links TRBV4-1 to TRBJ2-1, with D perhaps TRBD2 (6 bases). Between the trimmed V and J ends, which lost 4 bases and 3 bases, there was a span of 13 bases. Germline values: CDR1 MGHRA, CDR2 YSYEKL. The CDR3 sequence is 15 residues long. CDR3 sequence reads: CASSLEGPFYNEQFF. The CDR3 DNA is TGCGCCAGCAGCCTGGAGGGACCGTTCTACAATGAGCAGTTCTTC.

V and J are TRBV7-3 and TRBJ1-2, with D possibly being TRBD1 (5 bases). The germline V gene has CDR1 SGHTA and CDR2 FQGTGA. CDR3 size: 16 residues. Trimming stripped 3 bases from V and 6 bases from J, with 20 bases between. The CDR3 is CASSFRGGGWLDGYTF. CDR3 coding DNA: TGTGCCAGCAGCTTTCGGGGTGGGGGGTGGTTAGATGGCTACACCTTC.

The rearrangement links TRBV22-1 to TRBJ1-5; the D call of TRBD1 is as the table states it, not checked on the DNA. TRBV22-1 is classified as a pseudogene. This CDR3 is built from 19 residues. CDR3 protein: CPGSAHHVGARQGVAPQHF. The DNA for the CDR3 is TGTCCTGGGAGCGCACATCACGTAGGGGCTCGCCAGGGCGTCGCGCCCCAGCATTTT.

The chain couples TRBV7-2 to TRBJ2-1, with TRBD2 identical over 10 bases. The germline V gene encodes CDR1 SGHTA and CDR2 FQGNSA. The CDR3 extends over 16 amino acids. Germline trimming cut 7 bases from V and 5 bases from J; bases unmatched to any gene: 11. Here the CDR3 reads CASNPWGLAGDNEQFF. The DNA of the CDR3 is TGTGCCAGCAACCCTTGGGGGCTAGCGGGAGACAATGAGCAGTTCTTC.

This sequence joins TRBV28 and TRBJ2-5; no definite D call. The CDR3 is made up of 15 amino acids. CDR1 is MDHEN, CDR2 SYDVKM, per germline. Trimming removed 3 bases at V and 2 bases at J, with 13 bases between. The CDR3 here is CASSLAAGSQETQYF. As DNA, the CDR3 is TGTGCCAGCAGTTTGGCTGCCGGGTCACAAGAGACCCAGTACTTC.

The chain recombines TRBV6-4 with TRBJ1-5, with 8 bases identical to TRBD1. The trim removed 4 bases at V and 7 bases at J, leaving 15 bases unmatched. CDR3 length equals 17 residues. The germline gives CDR1 MRHNA, CDR2 SNTAGT. CDR3 region: CASSAPPPGGARQPQHF. In nucleotides, the CDR3 is TGTGCCAGCAGTGCACCCCCCCCAGGGGGCGCAAGGCAGCCCCAGCATTTT.

The chain combines TRBV11-2 with TRBJ2-7; D call uncertain. Germline V gene lookup returns CDR1 SGHAT and CDR2 FQNNGV. The CDR3 covers 16 residues. Trimming cost V 0 bases and J 3 bases, with 15 bases left between them. Here the CDR3 DNA reads TGTGCCAGCAGCTTAGACCTTTCGGGTCTCTTCTACGAGCAGTACTTC. Amino acid sequence: CASSLDLSGLFYEQYF.

This clone was recorded only once. The V call is TRBV29-1, the J call TRBJ1-4, with D possibly being TRBD1 (5 bases). CDR1 and CDR2 (germline): SQVTM, ANQGSEA. This CDR3 comprises 16 residues. V lost 1 base to trimming and J lost 0 bases, with 12 bases between them. The CDR3 bases are TGCAGCGTTGAAGTTCTCGACAGTCCAACTAATGAAAAACTGTTTTTT. It is translated as CSVEVLDSPTNEKLFF.

The chain joins TRBV4-1 to TRBJ2-4; TRBD1 might be the D (6 bases). In germline, CDR1 is MGHRA, CDR2 YSYEKL. This CDR3 spans 14 amino acids. V lost 4 bases and J lost 7, with 14 bases in between. CDR3 amino acids: CASSPMLGANIQYF. The CDR3 DNA is TGCGCCAGCAGCCCAATGTTGGGGGCGAACATTCAGTACTTC.

Only a few counts were recorded for this clone. The CDR3 region has the DNA TGTGCCAGCAGTTTAAGGGAGGATCAGCCCCAGCATTTT. It encodes CASSLREDQPQHF. The chain joins TRBV27 to TRBJ1-5; no reliable D call. The CDR3 runs 13 residues. V lost 2 bases and J 5 bases, leaving 7 bases between the germline ends. CDR1 and CDR2 from the germline V gene are MNHEY and SMNVEV (reference sequence).

This clone has only a few counts. The J gene is TRBJ2-5, the V gene TRBV6-1; TRBD2 matches 14 bases. Germline V gene data show CDR1 as MNHNS and CDR2 as SASEGT. V dropped 3 bases and J dropped 6; count of bases not matched to a gene: 6. This CDR3 is built from 16 residues. CDR3 DNA: TGTGCCAGCAGTGATGGGACTAGCGGGAGTGGAAAGACCCAGTACTTC. Translation gives CASSDGTSGSGKTQYF.

This chain joins TRBV7-2 and TRBJ2-7; the D gene is possibly TRBD2 (6 bases). Germline CDR1 is SGHTA and CDR2 is FQGNSA. This CDR3 has 13 amino acids. V was pared by 8 bases and J by 7 bases, with 18 bases between. CDR3 sequence reads: CASGTLAFHEQYF. The CDR3 coding sequence is TGTGCCAGCGGCACTCTAGCGTTCCATGAGCAGTACTTC. The variable domain in full, completed from reference TRBV7-2 and TRBJ2-7, reads GAGVSQSPSNKVTEKGKDVELRCDPISGHTALYWYRQSLGQGLEFLIYFQGNSAPDKSGLPSDRFSAERTGGSVSTLTIQRTQQEDSAVYLCASGTLAFHEQYFGPGTRLTVT.

V gene TRBV18 combines with J gene TRBJ2-7; 16 bases align to TRBD2. The germline CDR1 and CDR2 sequences are KGHSH and LQKENI. V gave up 3 bases and J gave up 10 bases; unmatched junction bases: 3. The CDR3 loop spans 14 amino acids. CDR3 loop: CASSPGLAGGKQYF. CDR3 sequence (DNA): TGTGCCAGCTCACCGGGACTAGCGGGAGGGAAACAGTACTTC.

The chain couples TRBV5-6 to TRBJ1-1, with a possible D match to TRBD1 (6 bases). Trimming shortened V by 4 bases and J by 5 bases, and 12 bases separated the two germline ends. This CDR3 contains 13 residues. CDR1 SGHDT and CDR2 YYEEEE come from the germline V gene. The CDR3 loop is CASSPDRYTEAFF. The CDR3 coding sequence is TGTGCCAGCAGCCCGGACAGATATACTGAAGCTTTCTTT.

The chain recombines TRBV27 with TRBJ2-5; TRBD1 agrees at 7 bases. The junction had 9 bases not matched to a gene; V was cut back by 11 bases and J by 3 bases. The CDR3 has 13 residues. Germline V gene data show CDR1 as MNHEY and CDR2 as SMNVEV (reference sequence). DNA for the CDR3: TGTGCCTCTAGGGGGCCACCGAAAGAGACCCAGTACTTC. This gives the protein CASRGPPKETQYF.

V gene TRBV5-1 combines with J gene TRBJ2-1, with D possibly being TRBD1 (6 bases). Trimming removed 0 bases at V and 7 bases at J, with 14 bases between. The CDR3 runs to 15 residues. Per the germline V gene, CDR1 is SGHRS and CDR2 is YFSETQ. CDR3 coding DNA: TGCGCCAGCAGCTTGGGACCCCAGGGGCAGAATGAGCAGTTCTTC. This codes for CASSLGPQGQNEQFF.

The J gene is TRBJ1-5, the V gene TRBV15; possibly TRBD1 for D (5 bases). Germline V gene sequence: CDR1 LNHNV, CDR2 YYDKDF (reference sequence). The CDR3 has 17 amino acids. V lost 5 bases and J lost 1, with 18 bases in between. In DNA form, the CDR3 reads TGTGCCACCAGCGGGGGAGGGTACAGTATAAGCAATCAGCCCCAGCATTTT. Protein product: CATSGGGYSISNQPQHF.

This chain's CDR3 is CSVQGTTGELFF. The CDR3 DNA reads as TGCAGCGTTCAGGGGACCACCGGGGAGCTGTTTTTT. The V gene is TRBV29-1, the J gene TRBJ2-2, with D possibly being TRBD1 (6 bases). The CDR3 is 12 residues long. The germline gives CDR1 SQVTM, CDR2 ANQGSEA. V was trimmed by 5 bases and J by 4 bases, leaving 8 bases between them.

The chain joins TRBV9 to TRBJ2-3; tentatively, D is TRBD2 (6 bases). This CDR3 is built from 15 residues. Germline values: CDR1 SGDLS, CDR2 YYNGEE. Trimming took 4 bases from V and 4 from J, leaving 16 bases between them. The CDR3 nucleotides are TGTGCCAGCAGCCAGGGACTCCAGACTCCAGATACGCAGTATTTT. This gives the protein CASSQGLQTPDTQYF.

The chain recombines TRBV7-2 with TRBJ2-4, with 12 bases fitting TRBD2. The CDR3 totals 15 residues. Looked up from germline, CDR1 is SGHTA and CDR2 is FQGNSA. V trimming: 4 bases; J trimming: 8 bases; junction bases outside the gene matches: 6. CDR3 nucleotides: TGTGCCAGCAGCTCAAGGACTAGCGGGGAGGACATTCAGTACTTC. Protein product: CASSSRTSGEDIQYF.

This clone was detected only once. The V gene is TRBV29-1, the J gene TRBJ1-1, with unresolved D. There are 12 residues in the CDR3. Germline CDR1 and CDR2: SQVTM and ANQGSEA. V dropped 3 bases and J dropped 5 bases, with 10 bases sitting between them. DNA for the CDR3: TGCAGCGTTGACGAGGGCGGGACTGAAGCTTTCTTT. Protein: CSVDEGGTEAFF.

DNA for the CDR3: TGTGCCAGCAGCACAGGAGACCTTAGCACAGATACGCAGTATTTT. Residues: CASSTGDLSTDTQYF. The V and J genes are TRBV11-3 and TRBJ2-3; TRBD1 might be the D (5 bases). The CDR3 totals 15 residues. CDR1 and CDR2 from the germline V gene are SGHNT and YENEEA. V was clipped by 5 bases and J by 0 bases, with 12 bases between them.

Only a few counts were recorded for this clone. The V gene is TRBV12-5, the J gene TRBJ2-5, with D possibly TRBD2 on 5 matching bases. Germline V gives CDR1 LGHNT, CDR2 FRNRAP. Trimming removed 1 base from V and 5 bases from J, with 17 bases in between. The CDR3 consists of 16 residues. As DNA, the CDR3 is TGTGCTAGTGGTTTGGGCGTTCGGGGTCCGGGCGAGACCCAGTACTTC. This translates into CASGLGVRGPGETQYF.